A single T cell receptor (beta chain) is shown here with its context. The specificity of this receptor is unknown. Per-nucleotide qualities are absent, and no much larger clonotype sits a single base away. TCRbeta CDR3 regions were amplified from genomic DNA using the immunoSEQ Assay, a bias-controlled multiplex PCR. Under the source paper's analysis protocol: Nucleated cell counts per sample were estimated from amplification of reference gene primers within the assay. To quantify the absolute abundance of each unique TCRbeta CDR3 rearrangement, sequence reads were collapsed and filtered. For each sample, productive Simpson clonality was calculated as the square root of Simpson's diversity index across productive rearrangements. The source is immuneACCESS, and TCRdb retained only in-frame sequences with V and J called. Part of the clones is not carried over; for the studies checked, unresolved V genes explain less than half of this, and the remainder is unexplained. That table furnishes V, J and clone size, whereas the DNA furnished D and trimming. A total of about 78,000 clones appear in this sample, about nine tenths of them only once. Roughly 0.73% of the sample comes from the top ten.

Whole blood was collected in K2EDTA tubes by collaborating institutions according to the institutions' own protocols. Collaborator samples were shipped for TCRbeta analysis as frozen whole blood, isolated PBMCs, or DNA extracted from either sample type. The sample comes from a study of blood T cell repertoires in COVID-19 (dated by TCRdb to 2020 to 2022). Describing the broader study: Collaborator samples came from the United States, Italy and Spain and covered acute and convalescent phases of COVID-19. The material from the prospective study consisted of cDNA or gDNA derived from T cells, B-cell-depleted T cells, or PBMCs. Deeply sampled blood TCRbeta repertoires from subjects exposed to, actively infected with, or recovered from COVID-19 were included in the dataset. The repertoires were released in a freely available public database meant as a resource for research on the immune response to SARS-CoV-2. The samples were drawn from the first 160 participants of the ongoing ImmuneRACE study and from roughly 1,300 subjects provided by 6 global collaborators. Nearly every sample came with metadata listing a de-identified subject ID, COVID-19 status, age in years and sex. Where available, HLA class I and class II types were taken from metadata supplied by the sample provider and were not determined by assay-based typing.

The CDR1 and CDR2 encoded by the germline V gene are SGHRS and YFSETQ. There are 14 amino acids in the CDR3, from cysteine to phenylalanine inclusive. The only DNA kept is the CDR3, 42 bases in frame from the first base. The germline V end is reduced by 4 bases and the J end by 3 bases; junction bases left unmatched: 4. General findings and caveats noted by the study authors: The quantity of clinical and demographic metadata differed by source and by participant and was supplied without curation.

The source of this sequence is a woman older than 75 with acute or convalescent COVID-19. Sequencing used peripheral blood. The V and J segments used are TRBV5-1 and TRBJ1-1; 9 bases in the middle match TRBD1. CDR3 protein: CASSTGQGYTEAFF. The nucleotides are TGCGCCAGCAGCACCGGACAGGGGTACACTGAAGCTTTCTTT.